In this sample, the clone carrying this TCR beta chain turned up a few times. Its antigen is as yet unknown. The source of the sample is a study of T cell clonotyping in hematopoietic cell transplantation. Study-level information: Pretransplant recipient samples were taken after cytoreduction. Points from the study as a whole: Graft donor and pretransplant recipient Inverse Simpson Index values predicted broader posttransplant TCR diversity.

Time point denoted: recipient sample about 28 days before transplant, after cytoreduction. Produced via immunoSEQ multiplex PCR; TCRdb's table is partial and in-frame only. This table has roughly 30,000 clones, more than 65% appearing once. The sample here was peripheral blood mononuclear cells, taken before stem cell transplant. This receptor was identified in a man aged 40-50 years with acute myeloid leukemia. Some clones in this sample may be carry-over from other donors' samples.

CDR3 DNA sequence: TGTGCCAGCAGCCCGAGGACAGGGAACACTGAAGCTTTCTTT. Translation: CASSPRTGNTEAFF. The V call is TRBV7-2, the J call TRBJ1-1; the match to TRBD1 covers 7 bases. This CDR3 comprises 14 residues. Germline V lookup: CDR1 SGHTA, CDR2 FQGNSA. Trimming removed 5 bases from V and 1 base from J; junction bases left unmatched: 4. Full variable domain (missing parts from reference TRBV7-2 and TRBJ1-1): GAGVSQSPSNKVTEKGKDVELRCDPISGHTALYWYRQSLGQGLEFLIYFQGNSAPDKSGLPSDRFSAERTGGSVSTLTIQRTQQEDSAVYLCASSPRTGNTEAFFGQGTRLTVV.